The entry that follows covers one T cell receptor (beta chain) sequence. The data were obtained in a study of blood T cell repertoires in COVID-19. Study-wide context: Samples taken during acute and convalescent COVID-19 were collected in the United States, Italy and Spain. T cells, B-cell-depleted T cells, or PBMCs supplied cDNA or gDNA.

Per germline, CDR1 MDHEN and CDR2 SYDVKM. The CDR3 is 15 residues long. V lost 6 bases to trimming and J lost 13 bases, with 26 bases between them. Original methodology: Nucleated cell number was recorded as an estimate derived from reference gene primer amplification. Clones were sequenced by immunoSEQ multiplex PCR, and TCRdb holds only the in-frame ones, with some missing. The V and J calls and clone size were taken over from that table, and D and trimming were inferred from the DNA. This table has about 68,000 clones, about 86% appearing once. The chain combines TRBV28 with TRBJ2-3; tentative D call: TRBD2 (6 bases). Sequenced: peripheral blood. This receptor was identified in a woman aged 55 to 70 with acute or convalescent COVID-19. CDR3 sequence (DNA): TGTGCCAGCAGCTTCACTCGGGGGTCCGGTAAAGGCAAGTATTTT. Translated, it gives CASSFTRGSGKGKYF.